The source of this TCR beta chain is a study of T cells after posttransplantation cyclophosphamide. Study-wide results and limits: Later blood repertoires were often dominated by clones from the donor CD8+ memory compartment.

This clone was seen many times. Its antigen is as yet unknown. With 1 base clipped from V and 4 bases from J, the junction kept 3 bases outside the gene matches. The CDR3 runs 14 residues. CDR1 is LNHDA, CDR2 SQIVND, per germline (reference sequence). Clones were sequenced by immunoSEQ multiplex PCR, and TCRdb holds only the in-frame ones, with some missing. Recorded here are thousands of clones, none singletons. A marrow graft followed busulfan-fludarabine conditioning, with cyclophosphamide on days +3 and +4. The sample consisted of PBMCs, taken about 57 weeks after allogeneic stem cell transplant with posttransplant cyclophosphamide. V usage is TRBV19 and J usage is TRBJ1-2; 7 bases are shared with TRBD1. This clonotype originated in a male patient aged 55 to 69 who received an allogeneic stem cell transplant from a related donor, was CMV-positive, and had acute GVHD only. Some of the T cells may derive from the graft donor. The CDR3 DNA is TGTGCCAGTAGTATAGTGGGACAGATCTATGGCTACACCTTC. Its translation: CASSIVGQIYGYTF.